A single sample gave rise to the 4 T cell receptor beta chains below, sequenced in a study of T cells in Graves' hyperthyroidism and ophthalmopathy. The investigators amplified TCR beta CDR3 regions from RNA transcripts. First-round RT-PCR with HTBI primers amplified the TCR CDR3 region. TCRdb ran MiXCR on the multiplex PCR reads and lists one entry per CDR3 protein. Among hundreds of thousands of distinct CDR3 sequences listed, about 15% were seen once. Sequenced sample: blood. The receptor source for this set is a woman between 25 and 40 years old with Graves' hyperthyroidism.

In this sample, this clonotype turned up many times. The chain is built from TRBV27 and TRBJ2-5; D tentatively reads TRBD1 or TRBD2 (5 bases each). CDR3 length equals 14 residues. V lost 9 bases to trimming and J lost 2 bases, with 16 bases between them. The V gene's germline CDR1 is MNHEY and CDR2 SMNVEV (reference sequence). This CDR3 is CASHPGRGQETQYF. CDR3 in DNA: TGTGCCAGTCACCCGGGACGGGGACAAGAGACCCAGTACTTC.

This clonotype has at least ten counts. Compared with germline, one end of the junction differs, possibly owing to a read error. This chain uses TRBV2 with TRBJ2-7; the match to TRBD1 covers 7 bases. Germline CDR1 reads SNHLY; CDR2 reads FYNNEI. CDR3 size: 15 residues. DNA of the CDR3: TGTGCCGGCAGTGAAGCCTGGGACAGCTCCTACGAGCAGTACTTC. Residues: CAGSEAWDSSYEQYF.

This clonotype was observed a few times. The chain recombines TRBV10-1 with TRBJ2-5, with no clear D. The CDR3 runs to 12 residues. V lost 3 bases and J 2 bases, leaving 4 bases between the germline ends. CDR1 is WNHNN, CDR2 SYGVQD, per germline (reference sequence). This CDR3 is CASSDGQETQYF. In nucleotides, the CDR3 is TGCGCCAGCAGTGACGGACAAGAGACCCAGTACTTC.

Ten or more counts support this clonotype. As DNA, the CDR3 is TGCAGTGCACCTTCCACAGATACGCAGTATTTT. Amino acids: CSAPSTDTQYF. This rearrangement joins TRBV20-1 to TRBJ2-3; D uncertain. Trimming pared 6 bases from V and 2 bases from J, leaving 6 bases between. Germline loops: CDR1 DFQATT, CDR2 SNEGSKA (reference sequence). The CDR3 spans 11 residues.